This entry concerns a single T cell receptor (beta chain). This clonotype was seen once. Its antigen has not been determined. The sample holds no much larger clone one base away, and base qualities are not on file. A solitary read yields weak support. From a lookup of the germline V gene, CDR1 and CDR2 are SGHAT and FQNNGV. The CDR3 numbers 14 residues from cysteine through phenylalanine. Solely the CDR3 DNA is kept, with 42 bases framed from the first base. The V end loses 2 bases and the J end loses 3 bases, and a stretch of 11 bases separates them. This entry is derived from a study of breast tumors, draining lymph nodes, adjacent tissues (TCRdb year 2016). The study in broad terms: The study compared TCR beta repertoires across tumor, adjacent nontumor tissue and axillary lymph nodes from breast cancer patients. In human breast cancer, the study set out to assess how tumor, surrounding tissue and draining lymph node repertoires relate to one another and whether T cells might be exchanged between them. Paper-wide results and their limitations: Tumor T-cell repertoires showed less diversity than lymph node repertoires and more diversity than nontumor tissue repertoires, and tumor T-cell repertoires showed preferential V and J gene usage. The data were judged consistent with most tumor T cells deriving from the lymph node and then expanding within tumor tissue. Rather than being directly demonstrated, the conclusion that tumor T cells originate in lymph nodes was presented as consistent with a hypothesis. In luminal-like breast cancer, tumor and nontumor tissue repertoires resembled each other significantly more than in basal-like breast cancer.

Sequencing relied on an Illumina HiSeq 2000. TCR beta chain libraries were generated by multiplex PCR amplification. The amplified TCR beta chain products were analyzed by high-throughput sequencing. TCRdb itself trimmed the public reads at Q25 with fastp, ran MiXCR and retained productive beta chains. For every CDR3 protein sequence, its rows merge into one entry that carries the most common genes and DNA. Within this sample are approximately 250,000 distinct CDR3 sequences, with under 40% of them counted one time only. Approximately 3.3% of the sample lies in the top ten. The lymph node samples were taken from the axillary draining lymph nodes of breast cancer patients.

The sample comprised axillary lymph node tissue. This clonotype was obtained from a female donor with breast cancer. Some clones in this sample may be carry-over from other donors' samples. The chain is assembled from TRBV11-2 and TRBJ2-7; the D gene is possibly TRBD2, with 6 bases matching. The CDR3 protein sequence reads: CASSLTRLGYEQYF. The nucleotide sequence is TGTGCCAGCAGCTTAACAAGACTAGGCTACGAGCAGTACTTC.